The 8 T cell receptor beta chains in this list originate from one sample, sequenced in a study of blood T cell repertoires in COVID-19. Clones were sequenced by immunoSEQ multiplex PCR, and TCRdb holds only the in-frame ones, with some missing. The sample consists of around 180,000 clones, about three quarters of them appearing once. The sequencing input was peripheral blood. The receptors shown here come from a woman older than 75 with COVID-19, enrolled during active disease.

This clone was picked up a small number of times. This chain links TRBV9 with TRBJ2-7; 7 nucleotides match TRBD1. This CDR3 is built from 13 residues. Losses at the gene ends were 1 base for V and 6 bases for J; bases not matched to a gene: 4. Germline lookup yields CDR1 SGDLS and CDR2 YYNGEE. The chain's CDR3 is CASSVQQGSEQYF. CDR3 in DNA: TGTGCCAGCAGCGTACAACAGGGGTCCGAGCAGTACTTC.

This sequence joins TRBV5-4 and TRBJ1-2; D not resolved. V shed 5 bases and J shed 1 base, with 9 bases lying between them. Germline CDR1 is SGHNT and CDR2 is YYREEE (reference sequence). This CDR3 spans 13 amino acids. CDR3 DNA: TGTGCCAGCAGTCGGACTGTTAACTATGGCTACACCTTC. It encodes CASSRTVNYGYTF.

This chain joins TRBV9 and TRBJ2-5; 7 bases are shared with TRBD1. In germline, CDR1 is SGDLS, CDR2 YYNGEE. J was trimmed by 1 base and V by 2 bases; bases with no gene match: 2. The CDR3 is 14 amino acids. CDR3 DNA: TGTGCCAGCAGCGTCCGGGACAGCCAAGAGACCCAGTACTTC. Its translation: CASSVRDSQETQYF.

In its sample, this clone was seen a few times. The V and J genes are TRBV5-8 and TRBJ2-1; TRBD2 aligns across 7 bases. Trimming cost V 2 bases and J 7 bases; bases outside gene matches: 6. Germline CDR1 SGHTS, CDR2 YDEGEE. This CDR3 comprises 14 residues. In DNA, the CDR3 is TGTGCCAGCAGCTTCCGGACTAGTTTAAATGAGCAGTTCTTC. Protein: CASSFRTSLNEQFF.

This chain connects TRBV2 to TRBJ2-4; 12 bases match TRBD2. J lost 5 bases, V lost 6 bases, and 5 bases had no gene match. The CDR3 is 15 residues long. CDR1 SNHLY and CDR2 FYNNEI come from the germline V gene. CDR3 in amino acids: CASRETSGGENIQYF. CDR3 DNA: TGTGCCAGCAGGGAGACTAGCGGGGGCGAAAACATTCAGTACTTC.

This clone was seen a single time. This chain connects TRBV7-6 to TRBJ2-7; a weak D match, TRBD1 (6 bases). V gave up 2 bases and J gave up 4 bases, with 12 bases separating them. This CDR3 is 14 amino acids long. Germline V lookup: CDR1 SGHVS, CDR2 FNYEAQ. For the CDR3, the DNA is TGTGCCAGCAGCTTACTGCAGGGGAATTACGAGCAGTACTTC. Translating it yields CASSLLQGNYEQYF.

This rearrangement joins TRBV2 to TRBJ2-3; possibly TRBD1 for D (5 bases). This CDR3 region has 15 residues. The germline V gene has CDR1 SNHLY and CDR2 FYNNEI. V lost 3 bases, J lost 3 bases, and 13 bases lay in between. CDR3 in amino acids: CASSENPTGTDTQYF. Here the CDR3 DNA reads TGTGCCAGCAGTGAGAACCCTACAGGAACAGATACGCAGTATTTT.

The chain couples TRBV4-1 to TRBJ2-1; 7 positions match TRBD2. There are 17 residues in the CDR3. V dropped 10 bases and J dropped 10; count of bases not matched to a gene: 25. The germline V gene encodes CDR1 MGHRA and CDR2 YSYEKL. The CDR3 loop reads CAMDRRLADPRPQEQFF. Written as DNA, the CDR3 is TGCGCCATGGATCGACGGCTAGCGGACCCCCGTCCTCAAGAGCAGTTCTTC.